This T cell receptor beta chain was sequenced in a study of CD8+CD57+ T cells in acquired aplastic anemia. Study-level points and caveats: Controls and patients did not differ significantly in CD8+ Simpson's diversity.

The TCR beta profiling, which covered VDJ combination and CDR3 sequence, was carried out using genomic DNA as the template. TCRdb ran MiXCR on the reads and lists one entry per CDR3 protein. This table has about 40,000 distinct CDR3 sequences, approximately 57% appearing once. Comments on this clonotype: The antigen remains unidentified.

From germline, CDR1 is LNHDA and CDR2 SQIVND (reference sequence). The V end was cut by 7 bases, the J end by 5 bases, with 8 bases between. The CDR3 runs to 12 residues. Those patients picked for sequencing had displayed CD8+CD57+ cell expansion on flow cytometry. This chain uses TRBV19 with TRBJ1-4; D is possibly TRBD1 (5 bases). The sample consisted of sorted CD4+, CD8+, or CD8+CD57+ T cells (not recorded which) from PBMCs. This receptor was obtained from a human donor with aplastic anemia. CDR3 loop: CASTRGNEKLFF. In DNA, the CDR3 is TGTGCCAGTACTAGGGGAAATGAAAAACTGTTTTTT.